A selection of T cell receptor beta chains follows, all from one sample in a study of shared clonotypes between healthy human individuals. Here immunoSEQ multiplex PCR was the method, and the copy in TCRdb shows in-frame clones only, minus some. The sample yields approximately 1,500,000 clones, approximately 98% seen once. The sequencing sample was made of naive CD4+ T cells sorted from blood. The receptor source for this set is a man aged 25-45 years in good health. The CDR3 runs from the conserved cysteine through the conserved F or W. A D gene is named only where the DNA matches it firmly. Expanded clones get a size class; other rows say once, few or many, or leave the size out.

clone_size,j_call,d_call,v_call,cdr3_nt,cdr3_aa
.,TRBJ2-7,TRBD1,TRBV2,TGTGCCAGCAGTGGGGGTCTCCCAGGGGGAGAGCAGTACTTC,CASSGGLPGGEQYF
once,TRBJ1-5,.,TRBV18,TGTGCCAGCTCACCACCAGGGGGTCTCAATCAGCCCCAGCATTTT,CASSPPGGLNQPQHF
once,TRBJ2-1,.,TRBV9,TGTGCCAGCAGCAAAGGGGGTACCTTCTACAATGAGCAGTTCTTC,CASSKGGTFYNEQFF
.,TRBJ2-5,TRBD2,TRBV5-1,TGCGCCAGCAGCTTGACGCTGAGTAGCGGGAAGCAAGAGACCCAGTACTTC,CASSLTLSSGKQETQYF
.,TRBJ2-7,.,TRBV2,TGTGCCAGCAGTGACTCGGGCAGGCACGAGCAGTACTTC,CASSDSGRHEQYF
.,TRBJ2-7,TRBD2,TRBV11-2,TGTGCCAGCAGCTTACTCCGGACTAGCGGGAACGAGCAGTACTTC,CASSLLRTSGNEQYF
.,TRBJ1-1,.,TRBV7-9,TGTGCCAGCAGCTTAGTCCCCCCCCAGGGTACTGAAGCTTTCTTT,CASSLVPPQGTEAFF
once,TRBJ2-7,.,TRBV29-1,TGCAGCGTCTACGGGACACCTGGCTCCTACGAGCAGTACTTC,CSVYGTPGSYEQYF
.,TRBJ2-7,.,TRBV6-5,TGTGCCAGCAGTTACTCCGGCAGTGGGACCTCCTACGAGCAGTACTTC,CASSYSGSGTSYEQYF
.,TRBJ1-2,TRBD1,TRBV18,TGTGCCAGCTCAGGATCCGGGACAGGGGTCGGCTACACCTTC,CASSGSGTGVGYTF
.,TRBJ2-7,.,TRBV7-2,TGTGCCAGCAGGGAGGGACACCTCTCCTACGAGCAGTACTTC,CASREGHLSYEQYF
.,TRBJ2-1,.,TRBV7-7,TGTGCTAGCAGCCGGACGACCGACTATGGCAATGAGCAGTTCTTC,CASSRTTDYGNEQFF
.,TRBJ1-1,.,TRBV29-1,TGCAGCGTTGCTCTTCGGTTGAACACTGAAGCTTTCTTT,CSVALRLNTEAFF
once,TRBJ2-5,.,TRBV18,TGTGCCAGCTCACCAAGGAGTAGGGATAGTCAAGAGACCCAGTACTTC,CASSPRSRDSQETQYF
.,TRBJ2-1,.,TRBV27,TGTGCCAGCAGTGCCCTCAAGAACAATGAGCAGTTCTTC,CASSALKNNEQFF
.,TRBJ1-5,.,TRBV2,TGTGCCAGCACTTTTGGGGGCAATCAGCCCCAGCATTTT,CASTFGGNQPQHF
.,TRBJ1-4,.,TRBV4-2,TGTGCCAGCAGCCAAGGAACGCAACCAGGTGCAACTAATGAAAAACTGTTTTTT,CASSQGTQPGATNEKLFF
.,TRBJ2-5,.,TRBV15,TGTGCCACCAGCAGAGATCTGGCGGTCCAAGAGACCCAGTACTTC,CATSRDLAVQETQYF
.,TRBJ2-5,.,TRBV29-1,TGCAGCGTCTTCACTGGGGGTGCCGGGGAGACCCAGTACTTC,CSVFTGGAGETQYF
.,TRBJ2-7,TRBD1,TRBV5-1,TGCGCCAGCAGCTTAGCCGCAGGGGGCGTCGAGCAGTACTTC,CASSLAAGGVEQYF
.,TRBJ2-1,TRBD2,TRBV9,TGTGCCAGCAGCCCGACTAGCGGGAGCAGCGAGCAGTTCTTC,CASSPTSGSSEQFF
.,TRBJ2-2,TRBD2,TRBV15,TGTGCCACCAGCCCCGGGACTAGCCCCGGGGAGCTGTTTTTT,CATSPGTSPGELFF